What follows are 21 T cell receptor beta chains derived from one specimen sequenced in a study of spatial heterogeneity in lung cancer. In TCRdb, the 5' RACE reads were re-called with MiXCR into one record per CDR3 protein. The sample yields 4,000 to 6,000 distinct CDR3 sequences, about 17% seen once. The sample's time point: sample taken at primary tumor resection. Unsorted samples of tumor, nontumor lung or frozen PBMC had their whole RNA sequenced. The source was normal lung tissue next to the tumor, collected at surgery. These receptors all come from a male donor with early-stage non-small cell lung cancer.

By its share, this clonotype is medium-sized. This beta chain lies outside the target of a library built for alpha chains; its clone size means little. The rearrangement uses TRBV7-9 and TRBJ2-5; maybe TRBD2 (6 bases). Trimming removed 4 bases from V and 3 bases from J, with 12 bases in between. Germline V gives CDR1 SEHNR, CDR2 FQNEAQ (reference sequence). The CDR3 spans 14 residues. The CDR3 DNA reads TGTGCCAGCAGCTCCTTAGCGGAAAAAGAGACCCAGTACTTC. It codes for CASSSLAEKETQYF.

Relative to its sample, this clonotype is medium-sized. This beta chain was picked up by a library intended for alpha chains and is off target, so its count carries little meaning. J is TRBJ2-1 and V is TRBV13; D unclear. V lost 4 bases and J lost 10, with 11 bases in between. CDR3 length equals 12 residues. CDR1 is PRHDT, CDR2 FYEKMQ, per germline (reference sequence). CDR3 sequence (DNA): TGTGCCAGCAGCTCCCTCCCCGGGGAGCAGTTCTTC. It translates to CASSSLPGEQFF.

This clonotype appeared a few times. This beta chain is an off-target read within a library intended for alpha chains, so its frequency means little. The chain is built from TRBV5-5 and TRBJ2-3, with 10 bases fitting TRBD2. In germline, CDR1 is SGHKS, CDR2 YYEKEE (reference sequence). V was clipped by 10 bases and J by 4 bases; unmatched bases: 9. The CDR3 covers 14 residues. The CDR3 loop is CASSGLAAADTQYF. The CDR3 DNA sequence: TGTGCCTCAAGTGGACTAGCGGCTGCAGATACGCAGTATTTT.

This clonotype is medium-sized in the sample. This beta chain slipped into a library made for alpha chains as a stray read, so its size is not meaningful. The V and J genes are TRBV7-8 and TRBJ2-1; D remains unclear. CDR1 is SGHVS, CDR2 FQNEAQ, per germline. Deletions cut 1 base from V and 4 bases from J, with 11 bases between. This CDR3 is 15 amino acids long. CDR3 residues: CASSLVGQNYNEQFF. For the CDR3, the DNA is TGTGCCAGCAGCTTAGTAGGCCAGAATTACAATGAGCAGTTCTTC.

This clonotype is labeled medium-sized. Little can be read into the size of this beta chain, an off-target read in a library designed for alpha chains. The genes are TRBV11-2 and TRBJ2-1; D unresolved. Germline loops: CDR1 SGHAT, CDR2 FQNNGV. The V and J ends lost 0 bases and 8 bases respectively, with 5 bases between them. The CDR3 covers 12 residues. The DNA for the CDR3 is TGTGCCAGCAGCTTAGATTCGGATGAGCAGTTCTTC. This translates into CASSLDSDEQFF.

Within the sample, this clonotype is medium-sized. In a library made to pick up alpha chains, this beta chain is a stray read with a size that means little. V and J are TRBV20-1 and TRBJ2-2; maybe TRBD2 (5 bases). This CDR3 is built from 15 residues. Germline CDR1 is DFQATT and CDR2 is SNEGSKA (reference sequence). Trimming took 3 bases from V and 0 from J, leaving 11 bases between them. CDR3: CSASFGVANTGELFF. For the CDR3, the DNA is TGCAGTGCTAGCTTCGGGGTAGCGAACACCGGGGAGCTGTTTTTT.

This clonotype qualifies as large. Because the library targeted alpha chains, this beta chain is an off-target read whose size means little. The CDR3 reads CASSRQRGGGNEQFF. DNA for the CDR3: TGTGCCAGCAGCCGACAGCGGGGAGGAGGCAATGAGCAGTTCTTC. The chain recombines TRBV6-5 with TRBJ2-1; 7 nucleotides match TRBD2. The CDR3 loop spans 15 amino acids. With 6 bases clipped from V and 6 bases from J, the junction kept 11 bases outside the gene matches. The germline CDR1 and CDR2 sequences are MNHEY and SVGAGI.

Remarks on this clonotype: A library made for alpha chains picked up this beta chain off target, so its size means little. V gene TRBV9 combines with J gene TRBJ1-5, with TRBD1 matching over 8 bases. The V segment lost 8 bases and the J segment 0 bases; nucleotides outside the gene matches: 4. Germline assignment: CDR1 SGDLS and CDR2 YYNGEE. The CDR3 runs to 14 residues. The CDR3 sequence is CASGTGDSNQPQHF. In DNA form, the CDR3 reads TGTGCCAGTGGGACAGGAGATAGCAATCAGCCCCAGCATTTT.

Note on this clonotype: Found in a library prepared for alpha chains, this beta chain is an off-target read, and its abundance has little meaning. The chain links TRBV7-9 to TRBJ1-2; D gene ambiguous. Trimming pared 0 bases from V and 2 bases from J, leaving 7 bases between. Germline V gene sequence: CDR1 SEHNR, CDR2 FQNEAQ (reference sequence). This CDR3 has 14 amino acids. Here the CDR3 reads CASSLAKANYGYTF. In DNA form, the CDR3 reads TGTGCCAGCAGCTTAGCAAAGGCAAACTATGGCTACACCTTC. The full variable domain, its missing parts supplied by reference TRBV7-9 and TRBJ1-2, is DTGVSQNPRHKITKRGQNVTFRCDPISEHNRLYWYRQTLGQGPEFLTYFQNEAQLEKSRLLSDRFSAERPKGSFSTLEIQRTEQGDSAMYLCASSLAKANYGYTFGSGTRLTVV.

Regarding this clonotype: The library was designed around alpha chains, so this beta chain is a stray read whose abundance carries little weight. V and J are TRBV19 and TRBJ2-7, with no clear D. The V and J ends lost 7 bases and 3 bases respectively, with 25 bases between them. The germline V gene has CDR1 LNHDA and CDR2 SQIVND (reference sequence). The CDR3 is 17 amino acids. The CDR3 sequence: CASTPASLSFMGYEQYF. Written as DNA, the CDR3 is TGTGCCAGTACCCCGGCGAGTTTGTCTTTCATGGGCTACGAGCAGTACTTC.

The table lists this clonotype with a few counts. With the library built for alpha chains, this beta chain is off target and its frequency is not meaningful. V gene TRBV23-1 combines with J gene TRBJ1-1, with D possibly TRBD1 on 5 matching bases. TRBV23-1 is flagged as an ORF with uncertain function. Trimming removed 3 bases from V and 2 bases from J, with 13 bases in between. This CDR3 comprises 15 residues. The CDR3 region has the DNA TGCGCCAGCAGTCACCCGACGGACAAAAACACTGAAGCTTTCTTT. This translates into CASSHPTDKNTEAFF.

With respect to this clonotype: The library was built for alpha chains, so this beta chain is an off-target read and its size means little. The J gene is TRBJ2-5, the V gene TRBV3-1; D unclear. Per germline, CDR1 LGHDT and CDR2 YNNKEL (reference sequence). The CDR3 runs to 14 residues. V gave up 3 bases and J gave up 0 bases, with 8 bases separating them. The CDR3 bases are TGTGCCAGCAGCCATTGGGGATACCAAGAGACCCAGTACTTC. Encoded protein: CASSHWGYQETQYF.

This clonotype is judged medium-sized (0.01 to 0.1%). Within a library made for alpha chains, this beta chain is off target, and its count is uninformative. The gene calls are TRBV29-1 and TRBJ2-5; unclear D gene. Germline CDR1 is SQVTM and CDR2 is ANQGSEA. V shed 6 bases and J shed 4 bases, with 15 bases lying between them. This CDR3 comprises 13 residues. The CDR3 loop reads CSVAWSRTETQYF. The CDR3 region has the DNA TGCAGCGTGGCCTGGTCTCGGACAGAGACCCAGTACTTC.

By proportion, this clonotype is medium-sized. With the library built for alpha chains, this beta chain is off target and its frequency is not meaningful. This chain connects TRBV7-6 to TRBJ2-5; D is unresolved. This CDR3 has 13 residues. The V end lost 1 base, the J end lost 1 base, and 4 bases lay between the germline ends. Per the germline V gene, CDR1 is SGHVS and CDR2 is FNYEAQ. The CDR3 loop reads CASSLEIQETQYF. The CDR3 DNA is TGTGCCAGCAGCTTAGAGATCCAAGAGACCCAGTACTTC.

By its share, this clonotype is medium-sized (0.01 to 0.1%). This beta chain slipped into a library made for alpha chains as a stray read, so its size is not meaningful. This chain connects TRBV6-2 or TRBV6-3 to TRBJ2-5, with TRBD1 as a possible D gene (5 bases). Per germline, CDR1 MNHEY and CDR2 SVGEGT. The V end was cut by 6 bases, the J end by 1 base, with 9 bases between. This CDR3 region has 13 residues. Written as DNA, the CDR3 is TGTGCCAGCAGCCTGACAGTCCAAGAGACCCAGTACTTC. It codes for CASSLTVQETQYF.

This clonotype was seen ten or more times. This beta chain is an off-target read within a library intended for alpha chains, so its frequency means little. The chain combines TRBV7-9 with TRBJ1-1, with D perhaps TRBD1 (5 bases). CDR3 length: 14 amino acids. Germline V gene lookup returns CDR1 SEHNR and CDR2 FQNEAQ (reference sequence). V was trimmed by 4 bases and J by 3 bases, leaving 12 bases between them. In nucleotides, the CDR3 is TGTGCCAGCAGCTCTGGGGGTAGTGACACTGAAGCTTTCTTT. Translating gives CASSSGGSDTEAFF.

By share, this clonotype counts as medium-sized (0.01 to 0.1%). This beta chain represents an off-target read in a library built for alpha chains; its size is of limited meaning. This chain connects TRBV2 to TRBJ1-1; D might be TRBD1 (5 bases). The V end was cut by 6 bases, the J end by 1 base, with 12 bases between. This CDR3 has 14 residues. Per the germline V gene, CDR1 is SNHLY and CDR2 is FYNNEI. The CDR3 DNA sequence: TGTGCCAGCAGGGACTCTGGACAGAACACTGAAGCTTTCTTT. Its translation is CASRDSGQNTEAFF.

In its sample, this clonotype ranks as medium-sized. This beta chain lies outside the target of a library built for alpha chains; its clone size means little. CDR3 nucleotides: TGTGCCAGCAGTAAAGGAGGAGGGGCGAATCAGCCCCAGCATTTT. It is translated as CASSKGGGANQPQHF. The chain joins TRBV28 to TRBJ1-5, with D possibly TRBD1 on 5 matching bases. Per germline, CDR1 MDHEN and CDR2 SYDVKM. The germline V and J ends were trimmed by 5 bases and 4 bases, with 15 bases remaining between them. The CDR3 is 15 amino acids.

Sample share makes this clonotype medium-sized. A library made for alpha chains picked up this beta chain off target, so its size means little. The chain employs TRBV7-2 and TRBJ1-5; D perhaps matches TRBD1 (6 bases). Between the trimmed V and J ends, which lost 3 bases and 0 bases, there was a span of 9 bases. Germline V gene lookup returns CDR1 SGHTA and CDR2 FQGNSA. The CDR3 runs to 15 residues. CDR3 sequence (DNA): TGTGCCAGCAGCTTGAGGACAGATAGCAATCAGCCCCAGCATTTT. This translates into CASSLRTDSNQPQHF. Variable domain in full (rest from reference TRBV7-2 and TRBJ1-5): GAGVSQSPSNKVTEKGKDVELRCDPISGHTALYWYRQSLGQGLEFLIYFQGNSAPDKSGLPSDRFSAERTGGSVSTLTIQRTQQEDSAVYLCASSLRTDSNQPQHFGDGTRLSIL.

In this sample, this clonotype is medium-sized. Little can be read into the size of this beta chain, an off-target read in a library designed for alpha chains. V and J are TRBV5-1 and TRBJ2-1; TRBD2 matches at 9 bases. The V and J ends lost 5 bases and 6 bases, in that order; junction bases with no gene match: 6. Germline V gene data show CDR1 as SGHRS and CDR2 as YFSETQ. The CDR3 contains 14 residues. The CDR3 nucleotides read TGCGCCAGCAGAACGGGACTAGCACTCAATGAGCAGTTCTTC. Its translation: CASRTGLALNEQFF.

Details on this clonotype: As an off-target read in a library built for alpha chains, this beta chain has a frequency of little significance. The V and J genes are TRBV20-1 and TRBJ2-4; D gene ambiguous. Per the germline V gene, CDR1 is DFQATT and CDR2 is SNEGSKA (reference sequence). Trimming removed 5 bases from V and 4 bases from J, with 15 bases in between. The CDR3 runs to 14 residues. The CDR3 region has the DNA TGCAGTGCTCTATACGGACCGCTAAAAAACATTCAGTACTTC. Translated: CSALYGPLKNIQYF.